The T cell receptor beta chain under discussion was sequenced for a study of metastatic and nonmetastatic thyroid tumors. No patient had received any treatment before thyroid surgery. CDR3 length equals 16 residues. Between the trimmed V and J ends, which lost 2 bases and 4 bases, there was a span of 15 bases. The germline CDR1 and CDR2 sequences are SGHTA and FQGTGA. TCRdb re-clonotyped the PCR reads through MiXCR. The sample holds tens of thousands of clones, 20% to 25% seen once. This clone was seen repeatedly, ten times or more. The clonotype was recovered from a male donor with papillary thyroid cancer or a benign thyroid nodule (not recorded which). Some clones in this sample may be carry-over from other donors' samples. Sequencing was done on a sample of blood. V is TRBV7-3 and J is TRBJ1-3; D uncertain. In nucleotides, the CDR3 is TGTGCCAGCAGCTTAGGACCCCCGGGCTCCGGAAACACCATATATTTT. It translates to CASSLGPPGSGNTIYF.